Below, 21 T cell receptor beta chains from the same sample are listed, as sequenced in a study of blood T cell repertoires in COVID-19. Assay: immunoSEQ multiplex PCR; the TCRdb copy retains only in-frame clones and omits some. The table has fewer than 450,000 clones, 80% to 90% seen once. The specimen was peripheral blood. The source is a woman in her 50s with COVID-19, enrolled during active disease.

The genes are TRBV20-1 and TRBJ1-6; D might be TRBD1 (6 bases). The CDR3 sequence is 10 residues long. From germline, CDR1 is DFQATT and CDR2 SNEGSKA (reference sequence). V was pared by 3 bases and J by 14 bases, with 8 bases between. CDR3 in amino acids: CSASGTSLHF. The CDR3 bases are TGCAGTGCTAGTGGGACATCCCTCCACTTT.

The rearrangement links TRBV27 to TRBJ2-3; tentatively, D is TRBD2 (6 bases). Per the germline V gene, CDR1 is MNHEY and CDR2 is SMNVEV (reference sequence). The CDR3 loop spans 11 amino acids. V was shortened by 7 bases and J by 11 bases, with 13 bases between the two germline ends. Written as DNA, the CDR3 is TGTGCCAGCATCATAGGACTACAGCAGTATTTT. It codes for CASIIGLQQYF.

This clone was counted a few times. CDR3: CASSQERQGWGKDGELFF. Written as DNA, the CDR3 is TGCGCCAGCAGCCAAGAAAGACAGGGCTGGGGAAAAGACGGGGAGCTGTTTTTT. The chain is built from TRBV4-1 and TRBJ2-2, with 7 bases fitting TRBD1. From germline, CDR1 is MGHRA and CDR2 YSYEKL. The CDR3 sequence is 18 residues long. V gave up 0 bases and J gave up 7 bases; unmatched junction bases: 14.

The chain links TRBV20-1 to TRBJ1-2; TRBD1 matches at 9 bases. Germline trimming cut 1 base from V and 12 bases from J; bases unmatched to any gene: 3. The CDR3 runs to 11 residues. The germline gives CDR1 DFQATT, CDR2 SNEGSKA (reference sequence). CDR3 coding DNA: TGCAGTGCTAGAGTACAGGGGGCTCACACCTTC. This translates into CSARVQGAHTF.

This CDR3 reads CAWRQNNSPLHF. The CDR3 DNA reads as TGTGCCTGGAGGCAGAATAATTCACCCCTCCACTTT. The chain links TRBV30 to TRBJ1-6; D gene uncertain. This CDR3 has 12 amino acids. V lost 3 bases and J 5 bases, leaving 5 bases between the germline ends. Germline V gene sequence: CDR1 GTSNPN, CDR2 SVGIG (reference sequence).

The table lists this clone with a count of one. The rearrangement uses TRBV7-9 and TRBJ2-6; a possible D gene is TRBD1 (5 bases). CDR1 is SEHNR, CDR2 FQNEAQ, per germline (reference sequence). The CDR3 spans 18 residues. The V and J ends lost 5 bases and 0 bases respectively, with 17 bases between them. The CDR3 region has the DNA TGTGCCAGCAGCCCCCCGAAGGGGTTCCTCTCTGGGGCCAACGTCCTGACTTTC. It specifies CASSPPKGFLSGANVLTF.

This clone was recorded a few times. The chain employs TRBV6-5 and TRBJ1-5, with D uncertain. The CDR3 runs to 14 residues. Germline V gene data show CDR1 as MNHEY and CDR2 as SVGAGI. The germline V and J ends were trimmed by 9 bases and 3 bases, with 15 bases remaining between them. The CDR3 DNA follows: TGTGCCAGTCGCCCAACAGTGGACAATCAGCCCCAGCATTTT. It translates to CASRPTVDNQPQHF.

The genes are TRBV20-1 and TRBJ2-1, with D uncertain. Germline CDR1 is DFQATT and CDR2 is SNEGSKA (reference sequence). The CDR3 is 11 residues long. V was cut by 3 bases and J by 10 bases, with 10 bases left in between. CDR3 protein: CSARRKEEQFF. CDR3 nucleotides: TGCAGTGCTAGGCGTAAAGAAGAGCAGTTCTTC.

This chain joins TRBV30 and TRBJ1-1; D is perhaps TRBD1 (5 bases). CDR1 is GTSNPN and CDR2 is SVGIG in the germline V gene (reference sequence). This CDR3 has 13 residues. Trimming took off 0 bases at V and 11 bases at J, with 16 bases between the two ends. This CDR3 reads CAWSVQAGGRAFF. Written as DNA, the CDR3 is TGTGCCTGGAGTGTACAGGCGGGGGGTAGGGCTTTCTTT.

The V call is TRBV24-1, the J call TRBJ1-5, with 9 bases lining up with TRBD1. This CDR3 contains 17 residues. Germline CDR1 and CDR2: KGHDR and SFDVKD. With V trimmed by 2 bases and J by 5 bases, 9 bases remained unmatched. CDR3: CATSDSRTGERYQPQHF. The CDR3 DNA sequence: TGTGCCACCAGTGATTCTCGGACAGGGGAGAGGTATCAGCCCCAGCATTTT.

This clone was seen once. The CDR3 DNA is TGCGCCAGCAGGGTCCCAGCGGACAATGAGCAGTTCTTC. It codes for CASRVPADNEQFF. The V and J genes are TRBV5-1 and TRBJ2-1, with TRBD2 as a possible D gene (5 bases). The CDR3 runs 13 residues. Germline lookup yields CDR1 SGHRS and CDR2 YFSETQ. The ends were cut back, 5 bases at V and 5 bases at J, with 11 bases in the middle.

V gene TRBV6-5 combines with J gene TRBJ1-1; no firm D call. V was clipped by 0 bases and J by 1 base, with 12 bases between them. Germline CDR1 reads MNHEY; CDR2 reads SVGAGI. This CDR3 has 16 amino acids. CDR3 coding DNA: TGTGCCAGCAGTTACTCGGTGGCGGTATCGAACACTGAAGCTTTCTTT. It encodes CASSYSVAVSNTEAFF.

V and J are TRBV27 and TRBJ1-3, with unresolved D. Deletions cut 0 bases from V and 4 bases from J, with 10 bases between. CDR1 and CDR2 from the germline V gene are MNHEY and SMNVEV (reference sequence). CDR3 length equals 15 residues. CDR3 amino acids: CASSLSIQVGNTIYF. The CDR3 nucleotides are TGTGCCAGCAGTTTATCGATCCAGGTCGGAAACACCATATATTTT.

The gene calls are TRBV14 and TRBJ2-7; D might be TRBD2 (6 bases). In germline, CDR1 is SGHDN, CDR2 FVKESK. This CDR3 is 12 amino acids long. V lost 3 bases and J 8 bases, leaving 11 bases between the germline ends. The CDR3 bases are TGTGCCAGCAGCCATGGAGGGGTCAAGCAGTACTTC. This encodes CASSHGGVKQYF.

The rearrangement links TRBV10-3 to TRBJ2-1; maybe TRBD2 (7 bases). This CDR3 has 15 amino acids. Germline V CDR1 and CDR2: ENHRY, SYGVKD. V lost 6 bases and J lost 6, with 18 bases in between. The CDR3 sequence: CAIRGGEGIFNEQFF. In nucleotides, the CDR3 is TGTGCCATCAGAGGGGGGGAGGGGATTTTCAATGAGCAGTTCTTC.

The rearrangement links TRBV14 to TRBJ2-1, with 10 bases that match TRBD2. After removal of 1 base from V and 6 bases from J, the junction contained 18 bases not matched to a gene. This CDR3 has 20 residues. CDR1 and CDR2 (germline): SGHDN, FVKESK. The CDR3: CASSQGETLPPGLAFNEQFF. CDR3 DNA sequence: TGTGCCAGCAGCCAAGGGGAAACGCTACCCCCGGGACTAGCGTTCAATGAGCAGTTCTTC.

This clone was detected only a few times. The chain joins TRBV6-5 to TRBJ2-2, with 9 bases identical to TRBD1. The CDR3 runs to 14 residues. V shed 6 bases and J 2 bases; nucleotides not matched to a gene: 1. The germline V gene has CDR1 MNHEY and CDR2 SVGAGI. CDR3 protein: CASRGQGNTGELFF. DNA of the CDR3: TGTGCCAGCAGGGGACAGGGAAACACCGGGGAGCTGTTTTTT.

CDR3 in DNA: TGCGCCAGCAGCCAAGCGGGGGGTTCATTGACGCCCCAGCATTTT. Translated: CASSQAGGSLTPQHF. The chain has TRBV4-1 and TRBJ1-5, with a tentative D call TRBD1 (5 bases). Germline values: CDR1 MGHRA, CDR2 YSYEKL. CDR3 length: 15 amino acids. Trimming removed 1 base from V and 9 bases from J, with 16 bases in between.

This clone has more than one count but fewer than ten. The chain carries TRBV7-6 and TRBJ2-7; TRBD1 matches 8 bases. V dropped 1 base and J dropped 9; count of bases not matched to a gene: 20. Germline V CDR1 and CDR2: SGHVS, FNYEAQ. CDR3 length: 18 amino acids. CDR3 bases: TGTGCCAGCAGCTTAGGGACAGGGAGTTCGGGGGCCCTCTCGATGCAGTACTTC. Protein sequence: CASSLGTGSSGALSMQYF.

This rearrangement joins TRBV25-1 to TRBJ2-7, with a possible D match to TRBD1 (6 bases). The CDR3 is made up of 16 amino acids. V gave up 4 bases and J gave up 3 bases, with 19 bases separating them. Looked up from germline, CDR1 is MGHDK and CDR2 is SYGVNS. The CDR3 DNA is TGTGCCAGCAGTGTATACAGGGCCTTTAAGTACTACGAGCAGTACTTC. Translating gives CASSVYRAFKYYEQYF.

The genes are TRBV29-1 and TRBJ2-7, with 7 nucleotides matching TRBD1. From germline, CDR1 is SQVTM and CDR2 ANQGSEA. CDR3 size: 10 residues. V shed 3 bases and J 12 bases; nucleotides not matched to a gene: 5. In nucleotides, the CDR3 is TGCAGCGTTGAGAAAGGGGGCCGGTACTTC. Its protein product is CSVEKGGRYF.